A selection of T cell receptor beta chains follows, all from one sample in a study of blood T cell repertoires in COVID-19. Produced via immunoSEQ multiplex PCR; TCRdb's table is partial and in-frame only. The sample consists of some 210,000 clones, approximately 80% of them appearing once. Sequenced input: PBMCs or T cells enriched from blood (not recorded which). The receptor source for this set is a young man with acute COVID-19. Each CDR3 is given with its conserved first and last residue. A D gene is named only where the DNA matches it firmly. Only part of the rows carry a size: once, few, many, or a class if the clone is expanded.

D gene: -; J gene: TRBJ1-1; clone size: -; V gene: TRBV27; CDR3 DNA: TGTGCCAGCAGTTTCGGGAGACACACTGAAGCTTTCTTT; CDR3 protein: CASSFGRHTEAFF
D gene: TRBD1; J gene: TRBJ2-5; clone size: -; V gene: TRBV19; CDR3 DNA: TGTGCCAGCGGACAGGAGCGAAAGACCCAGTACTTC; CDR3 protein: CASGQERKTQYF
D gene: -; J gene: TRBJ2-5; clone size: few; V gene: TRBV2; CDR3 DNA: TGTGCCAGCAGCTGGGGGCGTTTGGGAGAGACCCAGTACTTC; CDR3 protein: CASSWGRLGETQYF
D gene: -; J gene: TRBJ2-2; clone size: -; V gene: TRBV11-2; CDR3 DNA: TGTGCCAGCAGCTACTCCGGGGAGCTGTTTTTT; CDR3 protein: CASSYSGELFF
D gene: -; J gene: TRBJ2-1; clone size: -; V gene: TRBV5-1; CDR3 DNA: TGCGCCAGCAGCTCCACCGGGACAACCTACAATGAGCAGTTCTTC; CDR3 protein: CASSSTGTTYNEQFF
D gene: -; J gene: TRBJ1-1; clone size: -; V gene: TRBV5-1; CDR3 DNA: TGCGCCAGCAGCTTGGAAGGGGAAACGGCTTTCTTT; CDR3 protein: CASSLEGETAFF
D gene: -; J gene: TRBJ1-6; clone size: few; V gene: TRBV5-5; CDR3 DNA: TGTGCCAGCAGCTTGACCGACAGGCTCTATAATTCACCCCTCCACTTT; CDR3 protein: CASSLTDRLYNSPLHF
D gene: -; J gene: TRBJ2-1; clone size: -; V gene: TRBV19; CDR3 DNA: TGTGCCAGTAGTATGAAACAGGCGCTGAGCTCCTACAATGAGCAGTTCTTC; CDR3 protein: CASSMKQALSSYNEQFF
D gene: -; J gene: TRBJ2-5; clone size: -; V gene: TRBV9; CDR3 DNA: TGTGCCAGCAGCCCCAGGGGAGCAGGGTACCAAGAGACCCAGTACTTC; CDR3 protein: CASSPRGAGYQETQYF
D gene: TRBD1; J gene: TRBJ1-2; clone size: -; V gene: TRBV28; CDR3 DNA: TGTGCCAGCAGGGAGGACAGGCCAGGAGATGGCTACACCTTC; CDR3 protein: CASREDRPGDGYTF
D gene: -; J gene: TRBJ2-7; clone size: -; V gene: TRBV4-1; CDR3 DNA: TGCGCCAGCAGCCAAGACCCCACTTCCTACGAGCAGTACTTC; CDR3 protein: CASSQDPTSYEQYF
D gene: -; J gene: TRBJ2-3; clone size: -; V gene: TRBV12-3/TRBV12-4; CDR3 DNA: TGTGCCAGCAGTTTCTTAACAGATACGCAGTATTTT; CDR3 protein: CASSFLTDTQYF
D gene: -; J gene: TRBJ2-3; clone size: once; V gene: TRBV10-2; CDR3 DNA: TGCGCCAGCAGGGAGGACTTCACAGATACGCAGTATTTT; CDR3 protein: CASREDFTDTQYF
D gene: -; J gene: TRBJ2-3; clone size: -; V gene: TRBV19; CDR3 DNA: TGTGCCAGTACCGGACAAACATATACGCAGTATTTT; CDR3 protein: CASTGQTYTQYF
D gene: TRBD1; J gene: TRBJ1-4; clone size: -; V gene: TRBV28; CDR3 DNA: TGTGCCAGCAGTCTAGGACAGGGGGGAAATGAAAAACTGTTTTTT; CDR3 protein: CASSLGQGGNEKLFF
D gene: -; J gene: TRBJ1-5; clone size: -; V gene: TRBV28; CDR3 DNA: TGTGCCAGCAGTCTGACTCGGCAGCCCCAGCATTTT; CDR3 protein: CASSLTRQPQHF
D gene: TRBD1; J gene: TRBJ1-2; clone size: -; V gene: TRBV18; CDR3 DNA: TGTGCCAGCTCACCACCGTGGACAGGGGCGGCTAACTATGGCTACACCTTC; CDR3 protein: CASSPPWTGAANYGYTF
D gene: TRBD1; J gene: TRBJ1-5; clone size: -; V gene: TRBV19; CDR3 DNA: TGTGCCAGTAGTATAGGACAGGGTAGGAGCAATCAGCCCCAGCATTTT; CDR3 protein: CASSIGQGRSNQPQHF
D gene: -; J gene: TRBJ1-1; clone size: -; V gene: TRBV3-1/TRBV3-2; CDR3 DNA: TGTGCCAGCAGCCAAGTTTTTTCGTCTCAGGGGATCACTGAAGCTTTCTTT; CDR3 protein: CASSQVFSSQGITEAFF
D gene: TRBD2; J gene: TRBJ2-3; clone size: -; V gene: TRBV2; CDR3 DNA: TGTGCCAGCATGCCGCCGGGACTAGCCGCGCAGTATTTT; CDR3 protein: CASMPPGLAAQYF
D gene: TRBD2; J gene: TRBJ2-1; clone size: -; V gene: TRBV5-5; CDR3 DNA: TGTGCCAGCAGCTTGACTAGCGGGGGTTACAATGAGCAGTTCTTC; CDR3 protein: CASSLTSGGYNEQFF
D gene: TRBD1; J gene: TRBJ1-1; clone size: -; V gene: TRBV7-9; CDR3 DNA: TGTGCCAGCAGCGGCCGGGACAGGGGGGACACTGAAGCTTTCTTT; CDR3 protein: CASSGRDRGDTEAFF
D gene: TRBD1; J gene: TRBJ1-4; clone size: -; V gene: TRBV2; CDR3 DNA: TGTGCCAGCAAATCCGGGACAGCGAATGAAAAACTGTTTTTT; CDR3 protein: CASKSGTANEKLFF
D gene: -; J gene: TRBJ1-1; clone size: -; V gene: TRBV30; CDR3 DNA: TGTGCCTGGAGGGCCGTAGGGGGGGGCGAAGGAGCTTTCTTT; CDR3 protein: CAWRAVGGGEGAFF
D gene: TRBD1; J gene: TRBJ1-2; clone size: -; V gene: TRBV28; CDR3 DNA: TGTGCCAGCAGTAGCCAGGGGGCGACCTATGGCTACACCTTC; CDR3 protein: CASSSQGATYGYTF
D gene: TRBD1; J gene: TRBJ1-2; clone size: -; V gene: TRBV24-1; CDR3 DNA: TGTGCCACCAGTGACCGGGATCCGGGGACAGGGAATGGCTACACCTTC; CDR3 protein: CATSDRDPGTGNGYTF
D gene: -; J gene: TRBJ1-6; clone size: -; V gene: TRBV7-3; CDR3 DNA: TGTGCCAGCAGCCACAGGGTGGTTCATTCACCCCTCCACTTT; CDR3 protein: CASSHRVVHSPLHF
D gene: -; J gene: TRBJ1-4; clone size: -; V gene: TRBV19; CDR3 DNA: TGTGCCAGCCGAATCGGGATTCTGGCTAATGAAAAACTGTTTTTT; CDR3 protein: CASRIGILANEKLFF
D gene: -; J gene: TRBJ1-5; clone size: -; V gene: TRBV6-5; CDR3 DNA: TGTGCCAGCAGTTATTCTTTTGGCCAGCCCCAGCATTTT; CDR3 protein: CASSYSFGQPQHF
D gene: TRBD2; J gene: TRBJ2-7; clone size: -; V gene: TRBV13; CDR3 DNA: TGTGCCAGCAGCTTAAGGGCGGGGGGGCACGAGCAGTACTTC; CDR3 protein: CASSLRAGGHEQYF
D gene: TRBD2; J gene: TRBJ2-1; clone size: -; V gene: TRBV27; CDR3 DNA: TGTGCCAGCAGTAACGGATTTAGCGGGACCTACAATGAGCAGTTCTTC; CDR3 protein: CASSNGFSGTYNEQFF
D gene: -; J gene: TRBJ1-3; clone size: -; V gene: TRBV3-1/TRBV3-2; CDR3 DNA: TGTGCCAGCAGCCCTCGCCTGAGCTCTGGAAACACCATATATTTT; CDR3 protein: CASSPRLSSGNTIYF
D gene: -; J gene: TRBJ1-2; clone size: many; V gene: TRBV2; CDR3 DNA: TGTGCCAGCAGAGCGGGACCCTCGGGCGGCTACACCTTC; CDR3 protein: CASRAGPSGGYTF